The clone carrying this T cell receptor (beta chain) was detected only once. This entry belongs to a study of Ad26.COV2.S vaccination and SARS-CoV-2 variants. Using immunoSEQ multiplex PCR, the repertoire was profiled, and TCRdb retains in-frame clones only, with some absent. This sample carries some 300,000 clones, 85% of them seen once, and the ten largest clones take 2% to 2.5%. Germline CDR1 SGDLS, CDR2 YYNGEE. This CDR3 has 16 amino acids. Trimming left V 3 bases short and J 6 bases short, with 21 bases between. Described treatment: around 19 received Ad26.COV2.S at low or high dose, single or two shots; several received placebo; per-sample allocation not given. Specimen acquisition occurred on day 63 following the initial vaccine or placebo injection.

The J gene is TRBJ1-2, the V gene TRBV9; D gene uncertain. This material consisted of peripheral blood, taken in a trial of Ad26.COV2.S vaccine versus placebo. The clonotype originates from a person aged 18-65 years who received the Ad26.COV2.S COVID-19 vaccine or a placebo. CDR3 DNA sequence: TGTGCCAGCAGCGAGACCGAGGTAAAGGATGTGAATGGCTACACCTTC. Residues: CASSETEVKDVNGYTF.